A selection of T cell receptor beta chains follows, all from one sample in a study of cytomegalovirus exposure and HLA in healthy donors. This table comes from immunoSEQ multiplex PCR, and its TCRdb copy is limited to in-frame clones, with some not included. This sample yields 130,000 or so clones, of which over 8% are seen a single time; 5.5% belongs to the top ten. Sequencing was performed on PBMCs. Every receptor here comes from a middle-aged man in good health and CMV-seronegative. CDR3s leave out the opening cysteine and the closing phenylalanine or tryptophan. D genes are given only for firm matches. A clone size is listed for some rows: how often the clone was seen (once, few, many), or a class if it is expanded.

>TRBV5-1|-|few|TRBJ1-6
ASRSDTLNSPLH
>TRBV5-8|-|-|TRBJ1-5
ASSAGQFVQPQH
>TRBV5-6|TRBD1|few|TRBJ1-1
ASSPGQDEAF
>TRBV6-4|-|few|TRBJ1-1
ASSEGRGTEAF
>TRBV5-6|-|-|TRBJ2-7
ASSLDSRSYEQY
>TRBV7-9|-|-|TRBJ2-7
ASTGAGEQY
>TRBV28|TRBD1|few|TRBJ1-1
ASIPHGQDPTEAF
>TRBV27|-|few|TRBJ1-1
ASSPQGNTEAF
>TRBV27|TRBD2|-|TRBJ2-7
ASSRGGFYEQY
>TRBV7-9|-|-|TRBJ1-2
ASSSSGQGSSDGYT
>TRBV6-1|-|-|TRBJ1-2
ASSEDRDYGYT
>TRBV2|TRBD2|-|TRBJ2-3
ASSEPGGFTDTQY
>TRBV30|-|-|TRBJ2-6
AWSRIPTGSGANVLT
>TRBV30|-|-|TRBJ2-7
ACTGGHEQY
>TRBV5-1|TRBD1|few|TRBJ1-1
ASSKLTGTAITEAF
>TRBV29-1|TRBD1|-|TRBJ1-1
SGNRDRGESGTEAF
>TRBV7-6|-|-|TRBJ2-2
ASSYRATGELF
>TRBV29-1|-|-|TRBJ1-2
SVEDTSVGYT
>TRBV5-4|-|-|TRBJ1-2
ASSLALGGTFKVRGYT
>TRBV9|TRBD1|few|TRBJ1-5
ASSGGQYNQPQH
>TRBV28|TRBD1|few|TRBJ2-7
ASRPPGDRAYEQY
>TRBV10-3|TRBD1|-|TRBJ2-7
AISRGQVKDEQY
>TRBV29-1|-|-|TRBJ1-2
SVGGEGNYGYT
>TRBV4-2|TRBD2|once|TRBJ2-1
ASSKDSSGGAHEQF